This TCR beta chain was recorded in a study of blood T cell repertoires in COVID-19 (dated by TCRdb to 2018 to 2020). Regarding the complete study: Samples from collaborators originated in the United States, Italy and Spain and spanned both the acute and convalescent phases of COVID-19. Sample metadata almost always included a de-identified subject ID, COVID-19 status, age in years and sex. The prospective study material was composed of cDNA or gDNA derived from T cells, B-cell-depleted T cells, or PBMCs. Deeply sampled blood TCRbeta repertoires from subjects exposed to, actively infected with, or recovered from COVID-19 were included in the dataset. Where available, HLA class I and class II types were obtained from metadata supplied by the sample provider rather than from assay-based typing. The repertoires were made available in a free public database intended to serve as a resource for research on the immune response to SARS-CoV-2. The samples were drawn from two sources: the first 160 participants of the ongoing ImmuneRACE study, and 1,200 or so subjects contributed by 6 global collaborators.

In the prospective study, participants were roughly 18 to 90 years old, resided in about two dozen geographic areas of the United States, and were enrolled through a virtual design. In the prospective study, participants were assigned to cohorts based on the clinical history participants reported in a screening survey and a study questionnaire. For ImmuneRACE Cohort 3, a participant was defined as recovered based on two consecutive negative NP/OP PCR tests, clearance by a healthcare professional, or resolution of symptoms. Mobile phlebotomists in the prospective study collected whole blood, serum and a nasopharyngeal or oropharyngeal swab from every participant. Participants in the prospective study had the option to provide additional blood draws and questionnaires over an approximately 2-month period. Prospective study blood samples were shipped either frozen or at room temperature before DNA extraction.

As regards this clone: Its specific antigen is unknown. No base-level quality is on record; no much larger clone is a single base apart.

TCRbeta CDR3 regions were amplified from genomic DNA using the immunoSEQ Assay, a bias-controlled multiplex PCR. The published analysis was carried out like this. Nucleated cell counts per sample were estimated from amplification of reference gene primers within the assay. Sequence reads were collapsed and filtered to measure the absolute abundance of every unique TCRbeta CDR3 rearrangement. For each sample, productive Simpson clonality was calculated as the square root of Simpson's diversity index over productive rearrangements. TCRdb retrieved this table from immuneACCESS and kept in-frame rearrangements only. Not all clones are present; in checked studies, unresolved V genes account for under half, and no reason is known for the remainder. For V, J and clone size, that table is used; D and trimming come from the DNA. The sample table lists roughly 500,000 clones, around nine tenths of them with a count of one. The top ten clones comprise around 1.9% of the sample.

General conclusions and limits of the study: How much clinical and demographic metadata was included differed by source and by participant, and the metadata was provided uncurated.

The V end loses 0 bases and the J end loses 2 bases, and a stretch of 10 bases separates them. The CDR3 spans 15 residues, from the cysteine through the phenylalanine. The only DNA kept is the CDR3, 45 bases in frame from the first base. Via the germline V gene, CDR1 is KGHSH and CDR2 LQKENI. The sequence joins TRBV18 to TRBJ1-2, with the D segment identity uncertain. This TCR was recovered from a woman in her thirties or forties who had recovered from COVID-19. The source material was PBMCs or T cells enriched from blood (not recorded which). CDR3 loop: CASSPPDGGNYGYTF. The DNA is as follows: TGTGCCAGCTCACCACCCGACGGCGGGAACTATGGCTACACCTTC.